This T cell receptor beta chain was sequenced for a study of T-cell memory formation after mild COVID-19. This clonotype has only a few counts. Germline V gene lookup returns CDR1 SGHNT and CDR2 YYREEE (reference sequence). The CDR3 covers 14 residues. V lost 3 bases and J lost 5, with 12 bases in between. TCRdb fed the 5' RACE reads into MiXCR, producing one record per CDR3 protein. The sample has approximately 290,000 distinct CDR3 sequences, approximately 15% seen once. The chain recombines TRBV5-4 with TRBJ2-4; tentatively, D is TRBD2 (7 bases). Material: PBMCs or a T cell subset sorted from them (not recorded which). The clonotype was recovered from a man between 18 and 29 years old who had mild COVID-19 (a few samples of this study predate the infection). Cell type and time point are not known. CDR3 sequence: CASSSGGRENIQYF. CDR3 DNA sequence: TGTGCCAGCAGCTCGGGGGGCCGCGAAAACATTCAGTACTTC.